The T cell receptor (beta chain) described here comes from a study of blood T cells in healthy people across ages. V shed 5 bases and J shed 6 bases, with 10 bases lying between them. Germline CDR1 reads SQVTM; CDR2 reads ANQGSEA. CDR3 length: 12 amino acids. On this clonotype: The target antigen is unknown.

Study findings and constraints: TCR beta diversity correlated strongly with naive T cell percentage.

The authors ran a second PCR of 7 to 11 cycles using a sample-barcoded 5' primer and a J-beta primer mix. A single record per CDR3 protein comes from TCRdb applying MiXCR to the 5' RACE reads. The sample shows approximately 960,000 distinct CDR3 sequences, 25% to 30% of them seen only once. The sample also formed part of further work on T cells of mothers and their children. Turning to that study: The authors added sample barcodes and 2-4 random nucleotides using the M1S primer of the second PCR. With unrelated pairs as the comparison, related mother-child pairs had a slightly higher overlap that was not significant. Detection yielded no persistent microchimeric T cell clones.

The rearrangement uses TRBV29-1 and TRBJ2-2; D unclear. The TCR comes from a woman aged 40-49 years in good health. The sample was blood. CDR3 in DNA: TGCAGCGTTTCGGCGTCGGCCGGGGAGCTGTTTTTT. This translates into CSVSASAGELFF.